The rows below give T cell receptor beta chains drawn from one sample of a study of PD-1 blockade in classical Hodgkin lymphoma. Data came from immunoSEQ multiplex PCR; TCRdb stores just in-frame clones and leaves some out. Of 7,300 or so clones in the sample, nearly 85% are singletons; the top ten hold almost 30%. Sequenced here: peripheral blood mononuclear cells (PBMCs), sampled before the fourth cycle of nivolumab. Every receptor here comes from a human donor with classical Hodgkin lymphoma. CDR3s include the opening cysteine and the closing phenylalanine or tryptophan. D genes are given only for firm matches. Expanded clones are given a class, and other clones once, few, many or no size at all.

DNA: TGTGCCAGTAGCATTATCGTTGAGAGCAATCAGCCCCAGCATTTT
CDR3: CASSIIVESNQPQHF
size: .
V: TRBV19
J: TRBJ1-5
D: .

DNA: TGTGCCAGCAGCTTAAAGAGACAGGGAGGGACCGGGGAGCTGTTTTTT
CDR3: CASSLKRQGGTGELFF
size: .
V: TRBV7-3
J: TRBJ2-2
D: .

DNA: TGTGCCAGCAGTTTGGATCGTAGGACACCGAATTATTCACCCCTCCACTTT
CDR3: CASSLDRRTPNYSPLHF
size: .
V: TRBV5-4
J: TRBJ1-6
D: .

DNA: TGTGCCAGCCAGACAGGGGATAGCAATCAGCCCCAGCATTTT
CDR3: CASQTGDSNQPQHF
size: .
V: TRBV28
J: TRBJ1-5
D: TRBD1

DNA: TGTGCCAGCAGTGAAGGTCCCAGGGGAGCTAACTATGGCTACACCTTC
CDR3: CASSEGPRGANYGYTF
size: .
V: TRBV2
J: TRBJ1-2
D: .

DNA: TGTGCCAGCAGTTCCAGACAGACGAGCTCCTATAATTCACCCCTCCACTTT
CDR3: CASSSRQTSSYNSPLHF
size: once
V: TRBV27
J: TRBJ1-6
D: .

DNA: TGTGCCAGCAGCTTAGTACAGGGGGCTGGGGAGCAGTACTTC
CDR3: CASSLVQGAGEQYF
size: .
V: TRBV7-8
J: TRBJ2-7
D: TRBD1

DNA: TGCGCCAGCAGTGACGGGGTGAGCTACACCTTC
CDR3: CASSDGVSYTF
size: .
V: TRBV10-1
J: TRBJ1-2
D: .

DNA: TGTGCCAGCAGCCCCGGGACTCGCTATAATTCACCCCTCCACTTT
CDR3: CASSPGTRYNSPLHF
size: .
V: TRBV11-2
J: TRBJ1-6
D: .

DNA: TGTGCCAGCAGTGGCTCATTCAGGGGCGGCTACACCTTC
CDR3: CASSGSFRGGYTF
size: .
V: TRBV25-1
J: TRBJ1-2
D: .

DNA: TGTGCCAGCAGGACTCCTACAGGGGCGGACACTGAAGCTTTCTTT
CDR3: CASRTPTGADTEAFF
size: .
V: TRBV6-5
J: TRBJ1-1
D: TRBD1

DNA: TGTGCCAGCAGCTTGTCGCGGGGTCAGTACGTGCAGTACTTC
CDR3: CASSLSRGQYVQYF
size: .
V: TRBV5-6
J: TRBJ2-7
D: .

DNA: TGTGCCAGCAGCCCCCCAGGGAACACTGAAGCTTTCTTT
CDR3: CASSPPGNTEAFF
size: .
V: TRBV9
J: TRBJ1-1
D: .

DNA: TGCAGCGTTCTCCTATGGGGGGCTTACGAGCAGTACTTC
CDR3: CSVLLWGAYEQYF
size: .
V: TRBV29-1
J: TRBJ2-7
D: .

DNA: TGTGCCAGCAGCTTGGGCACGGGACACTACGAGCAGTACTTC
CDR3: CASSLGTGHYEQYF
size: .
V: TRBV5-8
J: TRBJ2-7
D: .

DNA: TGTGCCAGCAGAGTGGACTACCGACGCACAGATACGCAGTATTTT
CDR3: CASRVDYRRTDTQYF
size: few
V: TRBV27
J: TRBJ2-3
D: .

DNA: TGTGCCAGCAGCCTGACTAGCGGGGGGCGGGAGACCCAGTACTTC
CDR3: CASSLTSGGRETQYF
size: .
V: TRBV5-6
J: TRBJ2-5
D: TRBD2

DNA: TGTGCCAGCAGTGCGGGAAGGACCCAGTACTTC
CDR3: CASSAGRTQYF
size: once
V: TRBV6-5
J: TRBJ2-5
D: .

DNA: TGTGCCAGCAGCGGCACCGGGACAGCTAACCTCTATGGCTACACCTTC
CDR3: CASSGTGTANLYGYTF
size: .
V: TRBV5-6
J: TRBJ1-2
D: TRBD1

DNA: TGTGCCAGCAGTCTCACCGGGACAGAAAATCAGCCCCAGCATTTT
CDR3: CASSLTGTENQPQHF
size: .
V: TRBV27
J: TRBJ1-5
D: TRBD1

DNA: TGTGTCTCCCCCATCAATGACAGGGCGGACACCGGGGAGCTGTTTTTT
CDR3: CVSPINDRADTGELFF
size: .
V: TRBV7-9
J: TRBJ2-2
D: TRBD1

DNA: TGTGCCAGCCAGACAGGGGAGGGTTATAATTCACCCCTCCACTTT
CDR3: CASQTGEGYNSPLHF
size: .
V: TRBV19
J: TRBJ1-6
D: TRBD1

DNA: TGTGCCAGCAGCGTAGGGTCTGTGGGGCAATACGAGCAGTACTTC
CDR3: CASSVGSVGQYEQYF
size: few
V: TRBV9
J: TRBJ2-7
D: .

DNA: TGTGCCAGCTCACCACCATCGTTTCGGGAGACCCAGTACTTC
CDR3: CASSPPSFRETQYF
size: .
V: TRBV18
J: TRBJ2-5
D: .